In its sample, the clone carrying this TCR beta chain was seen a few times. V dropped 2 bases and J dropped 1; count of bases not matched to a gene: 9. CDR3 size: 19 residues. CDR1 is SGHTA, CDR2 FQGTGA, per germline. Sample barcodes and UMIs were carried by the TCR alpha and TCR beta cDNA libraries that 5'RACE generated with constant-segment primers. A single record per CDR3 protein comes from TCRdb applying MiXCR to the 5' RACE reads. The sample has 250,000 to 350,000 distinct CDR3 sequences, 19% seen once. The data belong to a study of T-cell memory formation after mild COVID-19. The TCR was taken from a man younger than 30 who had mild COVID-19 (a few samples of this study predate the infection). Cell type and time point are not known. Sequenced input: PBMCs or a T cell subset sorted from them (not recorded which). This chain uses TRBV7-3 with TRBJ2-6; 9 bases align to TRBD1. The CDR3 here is CASSLYPRDRVSGANVLTF. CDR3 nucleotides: TGTGCCAGCAGCTTATACCCCCGGGACAGGGTTTCTGGGGCCAACGTCCTGACTTTC.